This T cell receptor (beta chain) was recorded in a study of cytomegalovirus exposure and HLA in healthy donors. The CDR3 has 16 residues. Germline V gene lookup returns CDR1 MNHNS and CDR2 SASEGT. V lost 4 bases and J lost 8, with 23 bases in between. As concerns this clone: Its specificity is not known.

Study observations and caveats: In vitro, a few CMV-associated chains proved specific for CMV antigens. In a later analysis, HLA-associated beta chains showed higher expansion and lower generation probabilities than comparable chains. As a later analysis showed, a missense DCLRE1C variant was linked to trimming of TCR beta V- and J-genes.

The PCR employed 60 Vbeta primers together with 13 Jbeta primers. Profiled with immunoSEQ multiplex PCR; TCRdb holds only in-frame clones, not every one. The data show roughly 120,000 clones, over 75% seen once. Sequencing input: PBMCs. This TCR derives from a woman in her 30s in good health and CMV-seropositive. The chain combines TRBV6-1 with TRBJ1-2, with D perhaps TRBD1 (5 bases). CDR3 residues: CASSGGVGGEKLGYTF. As DNA, the CDR3 is TGTGCCAGCAGTGGAGGGGTGGGAGGAGAAAAACTGGGCTACACCTTC.